The 3 T cell receptor beta chains presented below share a single source sample, sequenced in a study of cytomegalovirus exposure and HLA in healthy donors. The primer mix had 60 Vbeta and 13 Jbeta primers. The table came from immunoSEQ multiplex PCR; TCRdb's copy has only in-frame clones and leaves some out. Among 120,000 to 150,000 clones, 73% were seen once, and the ten largest hold around an eighth. The sequenced sample was PBMCs. The receptors come from a human donor in good health.

This clone was picked up a small number of times. This chain links TRBV5-1 with TRBJ2-7; TRBD1 might be the D (5 bases). Germline V gene lookup returns CDR1 SGHRS and CDR2 YFSETQ. The CDR3 sequence is 14 residues long. V was trimmed by 7 bases and J by 2 bases, leaving 16 bases between them. The CDR3 coding sequence is TGCGCCAGCGCGGTAGGGGCAGGGACCTACGAGCAGTACTTC. It encodes CASAVGAGTYEQYF.

This clone has only a few counts. V and J are TRBV5-1 and TRBJ1-1; D is uncertain. Trimming pared 5 bases from V and 4 bases from J, leaving 15 bases between. CDR1 is SGHRS, CDR2 YFSETQ, per germline. This CDR3 comprises 14 residues. The CDR3 region has the DNA TGCGCCAGCAGTTCGACCGCGGATGGCACTGAAGCTTTCTTT. This gives the protein CASSSTADGTEAFF.

This chain joins TRBV18 and TRBJ2-7; 13 bases are a match to TRBD2. V trimming: 6 bases; J trimming: 2 bases; junction bases outside the gene matches: 10. Looked up from germline, CDR1 is KGHSH and CDR2 is LQKENI. This CDR3 has 17 residues. In DNA form, the CDR3 reads TGTGCCAGCTCGATCGGGACTAGCGGGGCGGAGACCTACGAGCAGTACTTC. Its translation: CASSIGTSGAETYEQYF.